This TCR beta chain was captured in a study of monozygotic twins with inflammatory bowel disease. A remark on this clonotype: Its target is not known.

TCRdb reprocessed the 5' RACE reads, keeping one entry per CDR3 protein, no DNA. Its table records about 150,000 distinct CDR3 sequences. Study-wide points: Those with IBD had lower TCRbeta diversity (inverse Simpson) than their healthy co-twins did. Telling apart the different T cell subtypes was not possible. Patient repertoires may carry noise from differing immunosuppressive treatments. Clonotypes shared with others were fewer in IBD patients than in healthy twins, especially with disease activity.

The CDR3 length is 14 residues. Germline lookup yields CDR1 LGHNA and CDR2 YNFKEQ. The chain has TRBV4-2 and TRBJ2-5; TCRdb proposes TRBD1, but this gene call is untestable without DNA. Sample: blood. This TCR came from a human donor with ulcerative colitis or Crohn's disease, or a healthy co-twin of an affected twin (not recorded which). The CDR3 reads CASSQGTRQETQYF.